This T cell receptor (beta chain) was observed in a study of beta chain features in type 1 diabetes. Study-level results: Shorter templates might be favored by PCR, equally in patients and controls. TCRB CDR3s were moderately but significantly shorter in Type 1 diabetes patients in all four CD4+ subsets. The question of HLA type influencing TCRB rearrangement was one that remained unresolved here.

The CDR3 spans 14 residues. V was clipped by 4 bases and J by 5 bases, with 16 bases between them. From germline, CDR1 is SGHRS and CDR2 YFSETQ. Concerning this clone itself: No antigen is known for it.

Sequencing targeted expressed TCRB transcripts, as all isolated RNA had been reverse transcribed. It was found that naive, central memory and regulatory T cell samples averaged around 3.7 million reads. The table came from immunoSEQ multiplex PCR; TCRdb's copy has only in-frame clones and leaves some out. Among hundreds of thousands of clones listed, about an eighth were seen once. This TCR came from a man younger than 35 with type 1 diabetes. Source material: naive CD4+ T cells from blood. The chain is built from TRBV5-1 and TRBJ2-7; tentatively, D is TRBD2 (6 bases). CDR3: CASSGGSPGNEQYF. The CDR3 DNA sequence: TGCGCCAGCAGCGGGGGGAGCCCCGGGAACGAGCAGTACTTC.